What follows are 18 T cell receptor beta chains derived from one specimen sequenced in a study of blood T cell repertoires in COVID-19. Repertoires were generated with immunoSEQ multiplex PCR, while TCRdb's copy carries only in-frame clones and drops some. Of almost 300,000 clones listed, around 90% are singletons. Sequences were obtained from peripheral blood. These receptors came from a man between 65 and 85 years old with acute or convalescent COVID-19.

The J gene is TRBJ1-4, the V gene TRBV20-1, with a weak D call TRBD1 (6 bases). CDR3 length equals 13 residues. The germline V gene has CDR1 DFQATT and CDR2 SNEGSKA (reference sequence). Trimming removed 3 bases from V and 7 bases from J, with 12 bases in between. The CDR3 DNA follows: TGCAGTGCTAGTGCAGGGGTTTTTGAAAAACTGTTTTTT. It translates to CSASAGVFEKLFF.

The table lists this clone with a few counts. The chain combines TRBV7-9 with TRBJ1-5; a possible D gene is TRBD1 (6 bases). The germline V gene encodes CDR1 SEHNR and CDR2 FQNEAQ (reference sequence). The CDR3 covers 17 residues. Trimming shortened V by 5 bases and J by 4 bases, and 21 bases separated the two germline ends. The CDR3 nucleotides are TGTGCCAGCAGCCTCCCTTCTTTGGACAGTAAGAATCAGCCCCAGCATTTT. Protein sequence: CASSLPSLDSKNQPQHF.

V is TRBV4-2 and J is TRBJ2-3; 9 nucleotides line up with TRBD2. Per the germline V gene, CDR1 is LGHNA and CDR2 is YNFKEQ. Unmatched junction bases numbered 16, after V lost 0 bases and J lost 6 bases. This CDR3 contains 19 residues. The CDR3: CASSQDQIGLAGEQDTQYF. In DNA form, the CDR3 reads TGTGCCAGCAGCCAAGATCAAATCGGGTTAGCGGGGGAGCAGGATACGCAGTATTTT.

The gene calls are TRBV6-5 and TRBJ1-2; D ambiguous. CDR3 size: 13 residues. The V end lost 0 bases, the J end lost 8 bases, and 10 bases lay between the germline ends. Per germline, CDR1 MNHEY and CDR2 SVGAGI. The CDR3: CASSYSRNAGYTF. CDR3 coding DNA: TGTGCCAGCAGTTACTCGAGAAATGCCGGCTACACCTTC.

The rearrangement joins TRBV11-2 to TRBJ2-1, with D possibly matching TRBD2 (5 bases). This CDR3 comprises 16 residues. The germline gives CDR1 SGHAT, CDR2 FQNNGV. Trimming shortened V by 4 bases and J by 8 bases, and 21 bases separated the two germline ends. CDR3 DNA sequence: TGTGCCAGCAGCTGGAGGTGGAACCACGGGTCCGATGAGCAGTTCTTC. It is translated as CASSWRWNHGSDEQFF.

This clone was counted ten times or more. The chain links TRBV12-3 or TRBV12-4 to TRBJ1-1, with 7 bases aligning to TRBD1. Losses at the gene ends were 2 bases for V and 11 bases for J; bases not matched to a gene: 8. The CDR3 sequence is 13 residues long. CDR3 region: CASSLPPAGGAFF. The CDR3 DNA sequence: TGTGCCAGCAGTTTACCCCCTGCAGGGGGTGCTTTCTTT.

This clone was seen a handful of times. The V call is TRBV6-6, the J call TRBJ1-1, with D tentatively TRBD1 (6 bases). Germline CDR1 reads MNHNY; CDR2 reads SVGAGI (reference sequence). CDR3 length equals 13 residues. Trimming took off 7 bases at V and 11 bases at J, with 20 bases between the two ends. This CDR3 reads CASTKPIQGEAFF. The CDR3 DNA follows: TGTGCCAGCACCAAGCCGATACAGGGCGAGGCTTTCTTT.

The chain has TRBV4-2 and TRBJ2-3; 12 nucleotides match TRBD2. Per germline, CDR1 LGHNA and CDR2 YNFKEQ. This CDR3 contains 18 residues. Trimming took 4 bases from V and 3 from J; bases not matched to a gene: 11. The CDR3 nucleotides read TGTGCCAGCAGCCCTCGACTAGCGGGAGAGGAAGGAACAGATACGCAGTATTTT. Its protein product is CASSPRLAGEEGTDTQYF.

DNA of the CDR3: TGTGCCAGCAGCGGACCCGGGACTAGCGGGGGCTACTCCTACGAGCAGTACTTC. Translating gives CASSGPGTSGGYSYEQYF. The V call is TRBV5-4, the J call TRBJ2-7; 14 bases agree with TRBD2. The CDR3 has 18 amino acids. Germline CDR1 SGHNT, CDR2 YYREEE (reference sequence). The junction had 9 bases not matched to a gene; V was cut back by 4 bases and J by 0 bases.

Worth noting for this clone: The sample holds other DNA sequences that translate to the same CDR3. The rearrangement joins TRBV9 to TRBJ2-1; 7 nucleotides agree with TRBD1. V lost 4 bases to trimming and J lost 1 base; unmatched junction nucleotides: 5. This CDR3 has 15 residues. Germline V gene lookup returns CDR1 SGDLS and CDR2 YYNGEE. The CDR3 DNA is TGTGCCAGCAGCCCGCGACAGGGATCCTACAATGAGCAGTTCTTC. Translating gives CASSPRQGSYNEQFF.

The chain is built from TRBV10-2 and TRBJ2-3, with a tentative D call TRBD2 (7 bases). Trimming removed 6 bases from V and 2 bases from J, with 9 bases in between. Per the germline V gene, CDR1 is WSHSY and CDR2 is SAAADI. CDR3 length equals 13 residues. DNA of the CDR3: TGCGCCAGCAGCGGGGGGCACACAGATACGCAGTATTTT. Residues: CASSGGHTDTQYF.

The J gene is TRBJ1-5, the V gene TRBV2; 7 positions agree with TRBD1. Germline values: CDR1 SNHLY, CDR2 FYNNEI. This CDR3 region has 12 residues. V lost 9 bases, J lost 3 bases, and 2 bases stayed unmatched. The CDR3 protein is CASTGVNQPQHF. The CDR3 DNA reads as TGTGCCAGTACAGGGGTCAATCAGCCCCAGCATTTT.

The rearrangement uses TRBV27 and TRBJ2-2, with 15 bases that match TRBD2. The CDR3 extends over 15 amino acids. CDR1 and CDR2 (germline): MNHEY, SMNVEV (reference sequence). Trimming cost V 5 bases and J 5 bases; bases outside gene matches: 0. CDR3 amino acids: CASSGTSGRTGELFF. The CDR3 region has the DNA TGTGCCAGCAGTGGGACTAGCGGGAGGACCGGGGAGCTGTTTTTT.

This sequence joins TRBV14 and TRBJ1-2; 7 bases align to TRBD1. Per germline, CDR1 SGHDN and CDR2 FVKESK. The CDR3 is 13 amino acids. Unmatched junction bases numbered 1, after V lost 4 bases and J lost 2 bases. The CDR3 DNA follows: TGTGCCAGCAGCCTACAGGGGAACTATGGCTACACCTTC. As protein: CASSLQGNYGYTF.

The chain uses TRBV2 and TRBJ1-6; 7 bases map to TRBD1. Per germline, CDR1 SNHLY and CDR2 FYNNEI. V gave up 3 bases and J gave up 7 bases; unmatched junction bases: 6. This CDR3 region has 15 residues. This chain's CDR3 is CASSESRDSNSPLHF. The CDR3 DNA sequence: TGTGCCAGCAGTGAGTCGCGGGACAGCAATTCACCCCTCCACTTT. The whole variable domain, remainder taken from reference TRBV2 and TRBJ1-6, is EPEVTQTPSHQVTQMGQEVILRCVPISNHLYFYWYRQILGQKVEFLVSFYNNEISEKSEIFDDQFSVERPDGSNFTLKIRSTKLEDSAMYFCASSESRDSNSPLHFGNGTRLTVT.

In nucleotides, the CDR3 is TGTGCCAGCAGTCGGACTAGCGGGAGCGCCGGGGAGCTGTTTTTT. Translated: CASSRTSGSAGELFF. The V call is TRBV27, the J call TRBJ2-2; TRBD2 aligns across 13 bases. With V trimmed by 5 bases and J by 6 bases, 3 bases remained unmatched. The length of the CDR3 is 15 residues. Germline assignment: CDR1 MNHEY and CDR2 SMNVEV (reference sequence).

The chain employs TRBV7-9 and TRBJ2-5; 11 nucleotides align to TRBD2. CDR3 length: 17 residues. The J segment lost 0 bases and the V segment lost 4 bases, leaving 7 bases of the junction unmatched. Germline V gives CDR1 SEHNR, CDR2 FQNEAQ (reference sequence). CDR3 amino acids: CASSSTSGGRYQETQYF. CDR3 nucleotide sequence: TGTGCCAGCAGCTCTACTAGCGGGGGACGGTACCAAGAGACCCAGTACTTC. The variable domain in full, with the rest retrieved from reference TRBV7-9 and TRBJ2-5, is DTGVSQNPRHKITKRGQNVTFRCDPISEHNRLYWYRQTLGQGPEFLTYFQNEAQLEKSRLLSDRFSAERPKGSFSTLEIQRTEQGDSAMYLCASSSTSGGRYQETQYFGPGTRLLVL.

The gene calls are TRBV6-5 and TRBJ2-1, with 12 bases fitting TRBD2. The CDR3 is made up of 14 amino acids. The germline V gene has CDR1 MNHEY and CDR2 SVGAGI. V was pared by 6 bases and J by 6 bases, with 3 bases of the junction left unmatched. The CDR3 loop reads CASRRLAGANEQFF. The CDR3 DNA is TGTGCCAGCAGAAGACTAGCGGGAGCCAATGAGCAGTTCTTC.